These 32 T cell receptor beta chains were all obtained from the same sample, sequenced in a study of blood T cell repertoires in COVID-19 (dated by TCRdb to 2018 to 2021). The library was built by means of the immunoSEQ multiplex PCR assay. TCRdb retrieved this table from immuneACCESS and kept in-frame rearrangements only. Not all clones are present; in checked studies, unresolved V genes account for under half, and no reason is known for the remainder. A total of about 100,000 clones appear in this sample, just under 85% of them only once. The ten largest make up around an eighth of the sample. Input material: peripheral blood. The receptors come from a man aged 45-60 years with active or convalescent COVID-19.

J is TRBJ2-1 and V is TRBV6-5; possible D gene TRBD1, 5 bases. The CDR3 runs 15 residues. Per the germline V gene, CDR1 is MNHEY and CDR2 is SVGAGI. V dropped 5 bases and J dropped 0 bases, with 11 bases sitting between them. DNA of the CDR3: TGTGCCAGCAGTCTTAGCAGGGTCTCCTACAATGAGCAGTTCTTC. Protein product: CASSLSRVSYNEQFF.

This chain links TRBV2 with TRBJ1-4, with no clear D. The CDR3 loop spans 13 amino acids. Germline V gene data show CDR1 as SNHLY and CDR2 as FYNNEI. The V and J ends lost 4 bases and 6 bases respectively, with 9 bases between them. CDR3 residues: CASSGSTYEKLFF. DNA for the CDR3: TGTGCCAGCAGTGGAAGTACTTATGAAAAACTGTTTTTT.

The chain employs TRBV7-8 and TRBJ1-4; 7 bases fit TRBD1. Germline V lookup: CDR1 SGHVS, CDR2 FQNEAQ. The CDR3 is made up of 14 amino acids. V was clipped by 5 bases and J by 7 bases; unmatched bases: 7. Here the CDR3 reads CASSPGTDPEKLFF. The CDR3 DNA is TGTGCCAGCAGCCCTGGGACAGACCCTGAAAAACTGTTTTTT.

The chain links TRBV7-8 to TRBJ2-7; 7 nucleotides agree with TRBD1. The CDR3 runs to 15 residues. The V gene end was trimmed by 5 bases and the J gene end by 0 bases; junction bases not matched to a gene: 7. Germline V gives CDR1 SGHVS, CDR2 FQNEAQ. This chain's CDR3 is CASSLKRDSSYEQYF. The CDR3 bases are TGTGCCAGCAGCCTGAAACGGGACAGCTCCTACGAGCAGTACTTC.

The gene calls are TRBV6-5 and TRBJ2-2; 11 bases line up with TRBD2. The CDR3 is 15 residues long. CDR1 is MNHEY and CDR2 is SVGAGI in the germline V gene. V lost 5 bases and J lost 3; bases outside the gene matches: 2. The CDR3 nucleotides are TGTGCCAGCAGTCCGGGACTAGCGGACACCGGGGAGCTGTTTTTT. Protein product: CASSPGLADTGELFF.

The chain couples TRBV29-1 to TRBJ2-5, with 8 bases that match TRBD1. Germline CDR1 and CDR2: SQVTM and ANQGSEA. After removal of 5 bases from V and 0 bases from J, the junction contained 2 bases not matched to a gene. The CDR3 is made up of 13 amino acids. CDR3 nucleotide sequence: TGCAGCGTTAGGACAGGGTACCAAGAGACCCAGTACTTC. Translation gives CSVRTGYQETQYF.

The chain joins TRBV19 to TRBJ1-1; no definite D call. There are 13 residues in the CDR3. The germline V and J ends were trimmed by 6 bases and 0 bases, with 8 bases remaining between them. Germline assignment: CDR1 LNHDA and CDR2 SQIVND (reference sequence). The CDR3 DNA follows: TGTGCCAGTAGACGGAGCGTGAACACTGAAGCTTTCTTT. Residues: CASRRSVNTEAFF. Drawing the rest from reference TRBV19 and TRBJ1-1, the complete variable domain is DGGITQSPKYLFRKEGQNVTLSCEQNLNHDAMYWYRQDPGQGLRLIYYSQIVNDFQKGDIAEGYSVSREKKESFPLTVTSAQKNPTAFYLCASRRSVNTEAFFGQGTRLTVV.

The CDR3 DNA reads TGTGCCAGCAGCTTAATATCGGATTCACCCCTCCACTTT. Protein: CASSLISDSPLHF. V gene TRBV7-2 combines with J gene TRBJ1-6; D not certain. V shed 2 bases and J shed 8 bases, with 7 bases lying between them. The CDR3 is 13 residues long. CDR1 SGHTA and CDR2 FQGNSA come from the germline V gene.

V usage is TRBV7-3 and J usage is TRBJ2-7; TRBD1 agrees at 8 bases. With V trimmed by 1 base and J by 6 bases, 11 bases remained unmatched. Germline CDR1 reads SGHTA; CDR2 reads FQGTGA. The CDR3 runs 16 residues. CDR3: CASSLNDVRGHLEQYF. As DNA, the CDR3 is TGTGCCAGCAGCTTAAATGATGTCAGGGGGCATCTCGAGCAGTACTTC.

The chain carries TRBV18 and TRBJ1-6; D is possibly TRBD1 (5 bases). Germline loops: CDR1 KGHSH, CDR2 LQKENI. The CDR3 has 13 amino acids. V lost 4 bases and J 9 bases, leaving 10 bases between the germline ends. CDR3 sequence: CASSRAGRSPLHF. The CDR3 coding sequence is TGTGCCAGCTCACGCGCGGGACGTTCACCCCTCCACTTT.

The J gene is TRBJ1-4, the V gene TRBV5-1; D may be TRBD1 (6 bases). This CDR3 comprises 13 residues. Trimming stripped 4 bases from V and 8 bases from J, with 12 bases between. The germline V gene has CDR1 SGHRS and CDR2 YFSETQ. CDR3 in DNA: TGCGCCAGCAGCCTGGGACACCCAGAAAAACTGTTTTTT. It translates to CASSLGHPEKLFF.

V is TRBV10-3 and J is TRBJ1-2; TRBD1 might be the D (5 bases). Per germline, CDR1 ENHRY and CDR2 SYGVKD. The CDR3 contains 13 residues. V lost 11 bases, J lost 7 bases, and 20 bases lay in between. The CDR3: CASSATAFSGYTF. CDR3 DNA: TGTGCCTCCTCCGCGACAGCGTTTTCTGGCTACACCTTC.

The V and J genes are TRBV6-5 and TRBJ1-2; TRBD1 agrees at 9 bases. This CDR3 has 14 residues. Unmatched junction bases numbered 4, after V lost 6 bases and J lost 2 bases. Germline CDR1 and CDR2: MNHEY and SVGAGI. The CDR3 region has the DNA TGTGCCAGCAGGACCGGGACAGGGAACTATGGCTACACCTTC. Translating gives CASRTGTGNYGYTF.

CDR3 DNA sequence: TGTGCCAGCAGCTTCACCTCCGGTAGCACAGATACGCAGTATTTT. It yields the protein CASSFTSGSTDTQYF. The chain is built from TRBV7-3 and TRBJ2-3, with unresolved D. Germline V gene data show CDR1 as SGHTA and CDR2 as FQGTGA. This CDR3 comprises 15 residues. V was cut by 3 bases and J by 0 bases, with 10 bases left in between. Complete variable domain (other parts from reference TRBV7-3 and TRBJ2-3): GAGVSQTPSNKVTEKGKYVELRCDPISGHTALYWYRQSLGQGPEFLIYFQGTGAADDSGLPNDRFFAVRPEGSVSTLKIQRTERGDSAVYLCASSFTSGSTDTQYFGPGTRLTVL.

The rearrangement links TRBV30 to TRBJ2-2; TRBD1 matches at 7 bases. J was trimmed by 1 base and V by 4 bases; bases with no gene match: 6. CDR1 is GTSNPN, CDR2 SVGIG, per germline (reference sequence). The CDR3 has 15 amino acids. Here the CDR3 reads CAWTTWTGNTGELFF. CDR3 DNA: TGTGCCTGGACTACGTGGACAGGGAACACCGGGGAGCTGTTTTTT.

J is TRBJ2-1 and V is TRBV14; possibly TRBD2 for D (5 bases). Looked up from germline, CDR1 is SGHDN and CDR2 is FVKESK. CDR3 length: 15 residues. V lost 3 bases and J 0 bases, leaving 9 bases between the germline ends. CDR3 coding DNA: TGTGCCAGCAGCCAGGACTGGAGCTCCTACAATGAGCAGTTCTTC. Protein: CASSQDWSSYNEQFF.

V and J are TRBV18 and TRBJ2-4, with 10 bases lining up with TRBD1. V lost 4 bases, J lost 1 base, and 10 bases stayed unmatched. Germline loops: CDR1 KGHSH, CDR2 LQKENI. There are 18 residues in the CDR3. CDR3 nucleotides: TGTGCCAGCTCACAAGGGACAGGGGAGGGACTGGCCAAAAACATTCAGTACTTC. As protein: CASSQGTGEGLAKNIQYF.

A single count supports this clone. The chain carries TRBV5-1 and TRBJ2-1, with D maybe TRBD2 (5 bases). The CDR3 sequence is 15 residues long. Per the germline V gene, CDR1 is SGHRS and CDR2 is YFSETQ. V dropped 4 bases and J dropped 6 bases, with 17 bases sitting between them. The CDR3 loop is CASSAGMRVGNEQFF. The CDR3 DNA reads TGCGCCAGCAGCGCTGGTATGCGGGTGGGCAATGAGCAGTTCTTC.

This clone appeared a single time. The rearrangement joins TRBV5-6 to TRBJ2-3; 7 positions match TRBD2. V lost 1 base and J lost 2; bases outside the gene matches: 4. Germline values: CDR1 SGHDT, CDR2 YYEEEE. There are 15 residues in the CDR3. The CDR3 spells CASSLRAGPTDTQYF. CDR3 sequence (DNA): TGTGCCAGCAGCTTGAGAGCGGGACCCACAGATACGCAGTATTTT.

The table lists this clone with a few counts. The rearrangement links TRBV19 to TRBJ2-3; 13 bases fit TRBD2. The V and J ends lost 7 bases and 7 bases, in that order; junction bases with no gene match: 11. The germline V gene has CDR1 LNHDA and CDR2 SQIVND (reference sequence). The CDR3 is made up of 16 amino acids. The DNA for the CDR3 is TGTGCCAGTACCAATTCACTAGCGGGAGGGCCCCATACGCAGTATTTT. Translating it yields CASTNSLAGGPHTQYF.

The J gene is TRBJ1-4, the V gene TRBV18; TRBD1 matches 7 bases. The germline V gene encodes CDR1 KGHSH and CDR2 LQKENI. The ends lost 0 bases at V and 8 bases at J; junction bases unmatched: 6. This CDR3 is 15 amino acids long. In DNA form, the CDR3 reads TGTGCCAGCTCACCACCGGGACAGTTAAAAGAAAAACTGTTTTTT. Amino acids: CASSPPGQLKEKLFF.

The chain has TRBV6-5 and TRBJ2-7; D perhaps matches TRBD1 (6 bases). The CDR3 is 15 amino acids. Germline CDR1 and CDR2: MNHEY and SVGAGI. V was trimmed by 4 bases and J by 1 base, leaving 14 bases between them. The CDR3 region is CASSSQEGGSYEQYF. The CDR3 nucleotides read TGTGCCAGCAGTTCCCAAGAAGGGGGATCCTACGAGCAGTACTTC.

This sequence joins TRBV4-2 and TRBJ2-7; TRBD2 matches at 12 bases. This CDR3 contains 14 residues. The V and J ends lost 3 bases and 6 bases, in that order; junction bases with no gene match: 3. Germline CDR1 is LGHNA and CDR2 is YNFKEQ. The DNA for the CDR3 is TGTGCCAGCAGCCAGACTAGCGGGAGCAGCGAGCAGTACTTC. The encoded protein is CASSQTSGSSEQYF.

This clone was seen a few times. The J gene is TRBJ1-2, the V gene TRBV18; D might be TRBD1 (5 bases). Trimming shortened V by 0 bases and J by 6 bases, and 14 bases separated the two germline ends. The CDR3 covers 15 residues. CDR1 and CDR2 (germline): KGHSH, LQKENI. For the CDR3, the DNA is TGTGCCAGCTCACCACCCCTGAAGCCCAGGGATGGCTACACCTTC. Translation gives CASSPPLKPRDGYTF.

The chain recombines TRBV24-1 with TRBJ2-2; the match to TRBD2 covers 7 bases. This CDR3 is built from 14 residues. V shed 3 bases and J 5 bases; nucleotides not matched to a gene: 2. Per the germline V gene, CDR1 is KGHDR and CDR2 is SFDVKD. CDR3: CATSDPGGTGELFF. CDR3 nucleotides: TGTGCCACCAGTGATCCGGGGGGAACCGGGGAGCTGTTTTTT.

The genes are TRBV2 and TRBJ2-3; 7 bases align to TRBD2. The V and J ends lost 7 bases and 4 bases, in that order; junction bases with no gene match: 14. The CDR3 has 16 residues. Per germline, CDR1 SNHLY and CDR2 FYNNEI. The CDR3 DNA follows: TGTGCCAGCACCGCGAGCGGCGGGAGTTTCGCAGATACGCAGTATTTT. Protein: CASTASGGSFADTQYF.

The gene calls are TRBV4-1 and TRBJ2-2, with 7 bases matching TRBD2. Trimming took 5 bases from V and 4 from J; bases not matched to a gene: 10. Germline V gives CDR1 MGHRA, CDR2 YSYEKL. CDR3 length: 16 amino acids. CDR3 nucleotide sequence: TGCGCCAGCAGCGACTTACCGGGACTACTCACCGGGGAGCTGTTTTTT. As protein: CASSDLPGLLTGELFF.

This clone has a handful of counts. The chain combines TRBV4-1 with TRBJ2-7; unclear D gene. Germline V CDR1 and CDR2: MGHRA, YSYEKL. CDR3 length: 13 residues. Trimming left V 1 base short and J 2 bases short, with 6 bases between. As DNA, the CDR3 is TGCGCCAGCAGCCAAGCTGGCCCCTACGAGCAGTACTTC. This codes for CASSQAGPYEQYF.

A remark on this clone: This sample also contains other DNA sequences that code for the same CDR3. The chain has TRBV9 and TRBJ2-1, with a possible D match to TRBD1 (5 bases). CDR3 length: 13 residues. V was pared by 4 bases and J by 6 bases, with 11 bases between. CDR1 and CDR2 from the germline V gene are SGDLS and YYNGEE. This CDR3 reads CASSRQGGNEQFF. CDR3 bases: TGTGCCAGCAGCCGCCAGGGTGGCAATGAGCAGTTCTTC.

The rearrangement uses TRBV2 and TRBJ1-2; TRBD1 matches 9 bases. CDR3 length: 14 amino acids. Germline assignment: CDR1 SNHLY and CDR2 FYNNEI. With V trimmed by 7 bases and J by 4 bases, 7 bases remained unmatched. CDR3 loop: CASKAVQGAYGYTF. CDR3 coding DNA: TGTGCCAGCAAAGCGGTACAGGGGGCCTATGGCTACACCTTC. The full variable domain, in which reference TRBV2 and TRBJ1-2 provide the parts outside the CDR3, is EPEVTQTPSHQVTQMGQEVILRCVPISNHLYFYWYRQILGQKVEFLVSFYNNEISEKSEIFDDQFSVERPDGSNFTLKIRSTKLEDSAMYFCASKAVQGAYGYTFGSGTRLTVV.

The J gene is TRBJ1-2, the V gene TRBV6-5; the match to TRBD1 covers 7 bases. V trimming: 6 bases; J trimming: 6 bases; junction bases outside the gene matches: 7. CDR3 length equals 13 residues. Germline V gene sequence: CDR1 MNHEY, CDR2 SVGAGI. The CDR3 reads CASRPTGPDGYTF. CDR3 nucleotides: TGTGCCAGCAGACCGACAGGGCCGGATGGCTACACCTTC.

This sequence joins TRBV13 and TRBJ2-1; D may be TRBD1 (6 bases). The CDR3 loop spans 15 amino acids. Trimming pared 4 bases from V and 2 bases from J, leaving 12 bases between. The germline V gene encodes CDR1 PRHDT and CDR2 FYEKMQ (reference sequence). DNA for the CDR3: TGTGCCAGCAGCTCTACAGGGCCGACCTACAATGAGCAGTTCTTC. This gives the protein CASSSTGPTYNEQFF.